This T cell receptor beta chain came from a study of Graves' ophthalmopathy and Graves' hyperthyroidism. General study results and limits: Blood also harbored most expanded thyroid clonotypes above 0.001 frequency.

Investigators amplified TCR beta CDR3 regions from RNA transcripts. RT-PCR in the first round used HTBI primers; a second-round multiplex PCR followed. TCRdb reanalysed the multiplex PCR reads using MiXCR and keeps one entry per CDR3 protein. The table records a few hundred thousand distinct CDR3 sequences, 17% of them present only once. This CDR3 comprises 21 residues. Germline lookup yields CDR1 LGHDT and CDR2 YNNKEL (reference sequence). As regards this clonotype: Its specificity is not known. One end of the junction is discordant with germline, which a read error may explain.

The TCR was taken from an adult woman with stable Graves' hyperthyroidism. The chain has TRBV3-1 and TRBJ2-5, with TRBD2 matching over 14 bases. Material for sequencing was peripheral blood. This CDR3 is CASTQRGRRTSGGTPQGTQYF. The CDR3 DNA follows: TGTGCCAGCACCCAACGAGGACGTCGGACTAGCGGGGGGACACCCCAGGGGACCCAGTACTTC.